This T cell receptor (beta chain) is from a study of T cells in Graves' hyperthyroidism and ophthalmopathy. Amplification of TCR beta CDR3 regions was performed using RNA transcripts as template. The HTBI primer set was used in a first-round RT-PCR of the TCR CDR3. TCRdb reprocessed the multiplex PCR reads with MiXCR, giving one entry per CDR3 protein. The table includes about 560,000 distinct CDR3 sequences, 16% detected once. At least ten counts were recorded for this clonotype. Hyperthyroidism patients were newly diagnosed, had disease duration under 2 months, and were aged 18 to 65 years. Trimming cost V 4 bases and J 2 bases, with 10 bases left between them. Germline values: CDR1 SGHTS, CDR2 YDEGEE. This CDR3 has 13 residues.

This clonotype was obtained from a woman between 18 and 29 years old with Graves' hyperthyroidism. The chain links TRBV5-8 to TRBJ2-7; weak D call: TRBD2 (5 bases). Sequenced input: blood. For the CDR3, the DNA is TGTGCCAGCAGCCTAGGACTGACCTACGAGCAGTACTTC. As protein: CASSLGLTYEQYF.